This entry describes one TCR beta chain. Its antigen is still unknown. Different DNA sequences within this sample yield the same CDR3. The data were obtained in a study of shared clonotypes between healthy human individuals. General observations from the study: The study drew on few donors, limiting represented genetic and exposure-history diversity.

Memory CD4+ cells were the fraction left after CD45RA+ naive selection. The repertoire was sequenced with immunoSEQ multiplex PCR; TCRdb's copy has only in-frame clones and lacks some. Altogether approximately 700,000 clones are present, approximately 73% being singletons, with the ten largest covering 1.5% to 2%. V gave up 0 bases and J gave up 6 bases, with 11 bases separating them. Germline CDR1 is MGHRA and CDR2 is YSYEKL. The CDR3 loop spans 14 amino acids. The gene calls are TRBV4-1 and TRBJ1-2, with D perhaps TRBD1 (6 bases). The origin of this receptor is a woman aged 25-40 years in good health. The specimen was memory CD4+ T cells sorted from blood. The subset here: CD45RA-negative fraction. In DNA, the CDR3 is TGCGCCAGCAGCCAAGATGATCGGGGGCATGGCTACACCTTC. It encodes CASSQDDRGHGYTF.